This TCR beta chain appears in the sequencing data of a study of blood T cells in healthy people across ages. General observations from the study: The CMV status of each donor remained undetermined, and this could have confounded shifts in expanded clonotypes. The fall in TCR beta diversity per million T cells was roughly linear with age. Diversity was higher, and naive CD4+ cells more numerous, in long-lived donors than in aged donors.

The CDR3 has 15 amino acids. The germline CDR1 and CDR2 sequences are PRHDT and FYEKMQ (reference sequence). In the case of this clonotype: Its cognate antigen is unknown.

With a J-beta primer mix and a sample-barcoded 5' primer, a second PCR ran roughly 6 to 11 cycles. Via MiXCR, TCRdb re-called the 5' RACE reads, giving one row per CDR3 protein. The sample consists of around 2 million distinct CDR3 sequences, about 39% of them appearing once. A minimum of 7 million PBMCs was isolated per sample. The sample was blood. The clonotype originates from a human donor in good health. The V gene is TRBV13, the J gene TRBJ2-4, with D perhaps matching TRBD1 (5 bases). With the DNA end fitting TRBJ2-7 better, the J assignment may be wrong. In DNA form, the CDR3 reads TGTGCCAGCAGCCGCAGGGAAGTGAGTATCTACGAGCAGTACTTC. It specifies CASSRREVSIYEQYF.